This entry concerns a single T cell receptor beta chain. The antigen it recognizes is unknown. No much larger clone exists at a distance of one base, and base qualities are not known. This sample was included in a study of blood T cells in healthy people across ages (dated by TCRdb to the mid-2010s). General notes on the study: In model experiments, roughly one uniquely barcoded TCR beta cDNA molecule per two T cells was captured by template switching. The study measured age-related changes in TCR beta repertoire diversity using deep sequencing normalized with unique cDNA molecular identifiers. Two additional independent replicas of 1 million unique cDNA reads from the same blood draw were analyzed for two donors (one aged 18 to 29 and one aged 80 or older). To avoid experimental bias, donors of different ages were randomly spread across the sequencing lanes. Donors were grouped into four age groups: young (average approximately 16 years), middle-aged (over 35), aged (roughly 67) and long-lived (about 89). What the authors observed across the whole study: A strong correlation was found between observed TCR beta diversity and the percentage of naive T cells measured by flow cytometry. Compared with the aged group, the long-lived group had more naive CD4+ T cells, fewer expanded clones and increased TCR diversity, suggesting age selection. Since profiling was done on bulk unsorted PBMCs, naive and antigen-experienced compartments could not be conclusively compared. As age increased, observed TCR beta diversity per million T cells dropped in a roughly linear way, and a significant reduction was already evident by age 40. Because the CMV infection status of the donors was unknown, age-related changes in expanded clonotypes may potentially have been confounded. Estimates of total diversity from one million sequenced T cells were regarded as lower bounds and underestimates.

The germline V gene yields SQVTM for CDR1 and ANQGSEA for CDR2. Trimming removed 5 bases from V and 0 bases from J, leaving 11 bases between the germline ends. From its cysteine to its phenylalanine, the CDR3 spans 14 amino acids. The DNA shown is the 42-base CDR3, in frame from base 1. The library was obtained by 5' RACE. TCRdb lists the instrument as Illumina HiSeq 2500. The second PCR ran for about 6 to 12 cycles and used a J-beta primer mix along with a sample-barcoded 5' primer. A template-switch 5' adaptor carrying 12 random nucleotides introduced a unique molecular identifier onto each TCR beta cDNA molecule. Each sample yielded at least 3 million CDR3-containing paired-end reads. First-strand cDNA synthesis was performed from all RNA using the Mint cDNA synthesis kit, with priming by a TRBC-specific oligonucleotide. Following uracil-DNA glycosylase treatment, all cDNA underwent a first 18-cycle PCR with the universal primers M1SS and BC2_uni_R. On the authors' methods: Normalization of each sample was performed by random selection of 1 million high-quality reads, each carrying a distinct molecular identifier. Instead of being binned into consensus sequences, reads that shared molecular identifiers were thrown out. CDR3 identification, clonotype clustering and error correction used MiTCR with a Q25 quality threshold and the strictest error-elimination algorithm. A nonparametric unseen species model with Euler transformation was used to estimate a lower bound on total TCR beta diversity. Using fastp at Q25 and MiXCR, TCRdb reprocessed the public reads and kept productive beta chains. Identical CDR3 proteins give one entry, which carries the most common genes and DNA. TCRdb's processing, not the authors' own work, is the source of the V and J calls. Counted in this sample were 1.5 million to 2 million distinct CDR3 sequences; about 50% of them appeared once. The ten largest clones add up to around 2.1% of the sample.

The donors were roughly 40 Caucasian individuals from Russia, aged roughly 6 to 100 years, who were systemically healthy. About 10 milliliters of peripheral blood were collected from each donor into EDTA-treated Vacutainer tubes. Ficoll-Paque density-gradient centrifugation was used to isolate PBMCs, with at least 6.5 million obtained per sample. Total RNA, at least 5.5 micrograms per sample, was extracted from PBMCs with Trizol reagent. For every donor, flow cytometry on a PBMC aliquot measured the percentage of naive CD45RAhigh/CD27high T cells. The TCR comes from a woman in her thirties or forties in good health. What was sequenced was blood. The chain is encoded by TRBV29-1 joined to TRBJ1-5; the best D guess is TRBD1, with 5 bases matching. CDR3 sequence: CSVSGDNSNQPQHF. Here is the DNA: TGCAGCGTTTCGGGGGATAATAGCAATCAGCCCCAGCATTTT. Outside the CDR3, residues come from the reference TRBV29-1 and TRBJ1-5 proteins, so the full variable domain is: SAVISQKPSRDICQRGTSLTIQCQVDSQVTMMFWYRQQPGQSLTLIATANQGSEATYESGFVIDKFPISRPNLTFSTLTVSNMSPEDSSIYLCSVSGDNSNQPQHFGDGTRLSIL.